The rows below give T cell receptor beta chains drawn from one sample of a study of blood T cell repertoires in COVID-19. Some clones are missing from TCRdb's copy, which holds only in-frame ones; the method was immunoSEQ multiplex PCR. The sample has around 190,000 clones; just over 85% are singletons. Material: PBMCs or T cells enriched from blood (not recorded which). Receptor source: a woman younger than 35 who had recovered from COVID-19. CDR3s include the opening cysteine and the closing phenylalanine or tryptophan. The D gene is left open where the match is weak. A clone size is listed for some rows: how often the clone was seen (once, few, many), or a class if it is expanded.

clone_size d_call j_call cdr3_length v_call cdr3_aa cdr3_nt
. . TRBJ1-4 16 TRBV5-1 CASSLGTDRSNEKLFF TGCGCCAGCAGCTTGGGCACAGACAGGTCCAATGAAAAACTGTTTTTT
. . TRBJ2-1 13 TRBV7-9 CASSVTVLNEQFF TGTGCCAGCAGCGTTACTGTTCTCAATGAGCAGTTCTTC
. TRBD1 TRBJ2-1 13 TRBV10-3 CASGTGLEDEQFF TGTGCTTCTGGGACAGGGCTGGAGGATGAGCAGTTCTTC
. TRBD1 TRBJ1-5 15 TRBV28 CASRKQGARMQPQHF TGTGCCAGCAGAAAACAGGGGGCGAGGATGCAGCCCCAGCATTTT
. TRBD1 TRBJ1-5 16 TRBV5-5 CASSLGIAGGHQPQHF TGTGCCAGCAGCTTGGGCATTGCAGGGGGACATCAGCCCCAGCATTTT
. . TRBJ2-3 18 TRBV4-3 CASRLTRLVNGGTDTQYF TGCGCCAGCAGACTAACCCGACTAGTCAACGGGGGCACAGATACGCAGTATTTT
. . TRBJ2-7 12 TRBV6-5 CASGPSSYEQYF TGTGCCTCAGGGCCTAGCTCCTACGAGCAGTACTTC
few TRBD1 TRBJ1-4 17 TRBV10-1 CASSDGTGDVGGEKLFF TGCGCCAGCAGTGACGGGACAGGGGATGTTGGCGGTGAAAAACTGTTTTTT
. . TRBJ1-2 12 TRBV5-6 CASSFPGYGYTF TGTGCCAGCAGCTTCCCGGGCTATGGCTACACCTTC
. . TRBJ2-1 11 TRBV30 CAWAWPYEQFF TGTGCCTGGGCCTGGCCCTATGAGCAGTTCTTC
. . TRBJ1-3 13 TRBV6-5 CASTQDSGNTIYF TGTGCCAGCACACAAGACTCTGGAAACACCATATATTTT
once . TRBJ2-2 14 TRBV10-1 CARESASGTGELFF TGCGCCCGTGAATCTGCATCGGGCACCGGGGAGCTGTTTTTT
. . TRBJ2-7 15 TRBV28 CASSLTLGGKNEQYF TGTGCCAGCAGTTTAACTCTAGGCGGTAAAAACGAGCAGTACTTC
. . TRBJ2-4 16 TRBV2 CASSEVLREVKNIQYF TGTGCCAGCAGTGAAGTCCTGCGTGAGGTCAAAAACATTCAGTACTTC
. . TRBJ1-1 17 TRBV5-4 CASSLGGGSERNTEAFF TGTGCCAGCAGCTTGGGGGGGGGATCTGAAAGGAACACTGAAGCTTTCTTT
. . TRBJ1-1 14 TRBV7-9 CASSSRDMNTEAFF TGTGCCAGCAGCTCTAGAGATATGAACACTGAAGCTTTCTTT
. TRBD2 TRBJ2-1 15 TRBV4-3 CASSQDLGGFFEQFF TGCGCCAGCAGCCAAGATCTGGGAGGGTTCTTTGAGCAGTTCTTC
. TRBD1 TRBJ1-4 19 TRBV10-1 CASRPEGQDYNSTNEKLFF TGCGCCAGCAGGCCCGAAGGACAGGATTACAACTCAACTAATGAAAAACTGTTTTTT
. . TRBJ1-2 14 TRBV21-1 CASSKTGSNEGYTF TGTGCCAGCAGCAAGACAGGGAGCAACGAGGGCTACACCTTC
. TRBD1 TRBJ1-6 14 TRBV6-5 CASSWTGENSPLHF TGTGCCAGCAGTTGGACAGGGGAAAACTCACCCCTCCACTTT
. TRBD2 TRBJ2-1 15 TRBV5-4 CASSLETSDYNEQFF TGTGCCAGCAGCTTGGAGACTAGCGACTACAATGAGCAGTTCTTC